This T cell receptor beta chain was observed in a study of CD8+ T cells in alopecia areata. Study in general: Skin grafts from roughly 6-12-month-old C3H/HeJ donors with spontaneous alopecia were placed on roughly 6-11-week-old female C3H/HeJ mice.

This clone was observed many times. Its matching antigen is unknown. The listed genes are named as in mouse. The read ends 4 residues shy of where the CDR3 ends; the end is completed using the germline J gene. At the DNA level, this CDR3 is encoded by other sequences in the same sample as well. Researchers sorted pooled cutaneous lymph node cells on the basis of CD4, CD8alpha, NKG2D, NKG2ACE and other markers. After isolation, RNA underwent reverse transcription to generate cDNA as the sequencing template. Some clones are missing from TCRdb's copy, which holds only in-frame ones; the method was immunoSEQ multiplex PCR. This repertoire holds 200,000 to 300,000 clones, and none appear only once. The CDR3 has 14 residues. V lost 3 bases, J lost 0 bases, and 11 bases lay in between. Germline V gene data show CDR1 as GKSSPN and CDR2 as SITVG. Study outcomes and limitations: Normal scalp showed lower clonality than lesional scalp, especially alopecia totalis/universalis. With patients, TCR sharing proved less clear than in mice, a difference possibly related to HLA.

Sequenced input: CD4+ T cells sorted from a lymph node. The sequence derives from a C3H/HeJ mouse with alopecia areata. As its MHC haplotype, the strain has H2-k. This chain connects TRBV31 to TRBJ1-2; D is possibly TRBD1 (6 bases). CDR3 DNA (partial): TGTGCCTGGAGCCGGGACAATGCAAACTCC. It specifies CAWSRDNANS. The CDR3 in full is CAWSRDNANSDYTF.